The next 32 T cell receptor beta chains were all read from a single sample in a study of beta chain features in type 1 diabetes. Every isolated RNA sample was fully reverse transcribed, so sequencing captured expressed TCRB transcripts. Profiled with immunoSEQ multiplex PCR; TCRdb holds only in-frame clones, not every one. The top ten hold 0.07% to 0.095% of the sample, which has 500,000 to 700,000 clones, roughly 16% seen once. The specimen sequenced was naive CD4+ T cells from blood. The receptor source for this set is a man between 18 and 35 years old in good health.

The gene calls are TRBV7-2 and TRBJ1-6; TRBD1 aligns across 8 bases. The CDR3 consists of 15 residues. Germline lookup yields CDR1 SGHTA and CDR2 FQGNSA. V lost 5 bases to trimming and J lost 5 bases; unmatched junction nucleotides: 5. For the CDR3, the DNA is TGTGCCAGCAGCCTCGGGACAGGAGATAATTCACCCCTCCACTTT. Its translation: CASSLGTGDNSPLHF.

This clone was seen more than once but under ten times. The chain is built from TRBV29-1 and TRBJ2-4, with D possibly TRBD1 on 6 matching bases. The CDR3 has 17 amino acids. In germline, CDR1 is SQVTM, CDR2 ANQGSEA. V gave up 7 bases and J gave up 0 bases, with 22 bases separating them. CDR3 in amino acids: CSAPDRTAHLAKNIQYF. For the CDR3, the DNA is TGCAGCGCCCCCGACAGGACCGCTCACCTAGCCAAAAACATTCAGTACTTC.

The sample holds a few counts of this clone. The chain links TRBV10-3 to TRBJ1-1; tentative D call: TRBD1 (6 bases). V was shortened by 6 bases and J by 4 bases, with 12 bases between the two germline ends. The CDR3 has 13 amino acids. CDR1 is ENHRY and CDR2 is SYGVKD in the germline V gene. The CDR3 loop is CAIRSQGPTEAFF. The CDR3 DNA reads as TGTGCCATCAGGTCACAGGGACCCACTGAAGCTTTCTTT.

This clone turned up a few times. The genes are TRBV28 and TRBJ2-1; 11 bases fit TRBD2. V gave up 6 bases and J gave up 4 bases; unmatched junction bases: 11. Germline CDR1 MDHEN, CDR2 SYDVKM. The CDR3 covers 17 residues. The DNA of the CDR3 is TGTGCCAGCAGACTAGCGGGAGTTGTGGCCCGGTACAATGAGCAGTTCTTC. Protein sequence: CASRLAGVVARYNEQFF.

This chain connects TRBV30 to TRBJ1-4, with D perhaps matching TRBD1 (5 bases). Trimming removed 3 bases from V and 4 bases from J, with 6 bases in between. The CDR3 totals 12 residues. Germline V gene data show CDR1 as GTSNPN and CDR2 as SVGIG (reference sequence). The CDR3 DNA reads TGTGCCTGGAGAGGGGTTAATGAAAAACTGTTTTTT. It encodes CAWRGVNEKLFF.

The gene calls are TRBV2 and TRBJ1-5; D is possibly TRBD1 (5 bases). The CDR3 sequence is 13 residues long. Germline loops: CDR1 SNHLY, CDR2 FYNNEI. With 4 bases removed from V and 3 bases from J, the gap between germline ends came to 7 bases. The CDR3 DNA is TGTGCCAGCAGTGGGGGGGTCAATCAGCCCCAGCATTTT. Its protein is CASSGGVNQPQHF.

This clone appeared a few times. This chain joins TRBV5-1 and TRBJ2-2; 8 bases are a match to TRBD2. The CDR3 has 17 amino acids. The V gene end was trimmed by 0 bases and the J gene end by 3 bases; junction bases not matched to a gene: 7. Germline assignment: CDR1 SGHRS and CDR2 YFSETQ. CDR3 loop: CASSLAPGLVHTGELFF. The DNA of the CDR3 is TGCGCCAGCAGCTTGGCGCCGGGACTAGTTCACACCGGGGAGCTGTTTTTT.

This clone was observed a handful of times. The CDR3 sequence: CASSGVAGFKNEQYF. Here the CDR3 DNA reads TGTGCCAGCAGTGGGGTAGCGGGTTTCAAGAACGAGCAGTACTTC. The chain carries TRBV25-1 and TRBJ2-7, with TRBD2 matching over 7 bases. Looked up from germline, CDR1 is MGHDK and CDR2 is SYGVNS. The J segment lost 5 bases and the V segment lost 4 bases, leaving 11 bases of the junction unmatched. This CDR3 has 15 amino acids.

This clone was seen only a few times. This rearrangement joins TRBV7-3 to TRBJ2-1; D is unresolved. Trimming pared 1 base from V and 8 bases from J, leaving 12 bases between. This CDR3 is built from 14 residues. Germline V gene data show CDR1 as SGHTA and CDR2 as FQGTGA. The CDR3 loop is CASSLSARGDEQFF. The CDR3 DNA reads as TGTGCCAGCAGCTTAAGCGCTCGTGGCGATGAGCAGTTCTTC.

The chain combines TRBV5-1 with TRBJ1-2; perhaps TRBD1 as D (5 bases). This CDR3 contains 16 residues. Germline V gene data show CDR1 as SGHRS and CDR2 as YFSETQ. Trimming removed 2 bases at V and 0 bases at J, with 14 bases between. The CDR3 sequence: CASSFQPGISNYGYTF. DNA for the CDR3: TGCGCCAGCAGCTTCCAACCAGGGATCTCTAACTATGGCTACACCTTC.

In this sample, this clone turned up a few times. In DNA, the CDR3 is TGTGCCAGCAGACAGGACAGGGTAGGCGGAAGAAATGAAAAACTGTTTTTT. Protein sequence: CASRQDRVGGRNEKLFF. The gene calls are TRBV4-2 and TRBJ1-4; 8 positions agree with TRBD1. This CDR3 contains 17 residues. The V gene's germline CDR1 is LGHNA and CDR2 YNFKEQ. Trimming took 6 bases from V and 5 from J; bases not matched to a gene: 14.

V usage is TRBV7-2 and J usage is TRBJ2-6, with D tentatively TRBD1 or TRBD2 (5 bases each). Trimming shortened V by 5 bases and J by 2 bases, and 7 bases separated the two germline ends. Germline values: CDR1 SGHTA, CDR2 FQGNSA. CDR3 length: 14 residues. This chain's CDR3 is CASSPGPGANVLTF. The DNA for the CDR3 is TGTGCCAGCAGCCCGGGACCTGGGGCCAACGTCCTGACTTTC.

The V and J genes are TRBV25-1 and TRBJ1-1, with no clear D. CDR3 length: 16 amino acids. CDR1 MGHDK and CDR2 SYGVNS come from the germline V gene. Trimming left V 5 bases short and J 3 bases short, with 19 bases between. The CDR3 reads CASSRARFRGDTEAFF. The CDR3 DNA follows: TGTGCCAGCAGTCGGGCTAGGTTCCGCGGGGACACTGAAGCTTTCTTT.

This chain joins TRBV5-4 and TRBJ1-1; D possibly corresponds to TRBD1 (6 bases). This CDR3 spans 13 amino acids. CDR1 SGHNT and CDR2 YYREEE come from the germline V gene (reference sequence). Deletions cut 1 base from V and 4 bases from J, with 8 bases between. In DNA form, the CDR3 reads TGTGCCAGCAGCTTGACAGGGCTCACTGAAGCTTTCTTT. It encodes CASSLTGLTEAFF.

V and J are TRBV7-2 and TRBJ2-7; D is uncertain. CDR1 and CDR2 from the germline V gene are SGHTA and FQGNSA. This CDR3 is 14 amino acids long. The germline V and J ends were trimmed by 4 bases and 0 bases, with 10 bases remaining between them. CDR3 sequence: CASSSGSSSYEQYF. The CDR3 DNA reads TGTGCCAGCAGCTCAGGATCGAGCTCCTACGAGCAGTACTTC. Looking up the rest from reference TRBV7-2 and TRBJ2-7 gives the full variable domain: GAGVSQSPSNKVTEKGKDVELRCDPISGHTALYWYRQSLGQGLEFLIYFQGNSAPDKSGLPSDRFSAERTGGSVSTLTIQRTQQEDSAVYLCASSSGSSSYEQYFGPGTRLTVT.

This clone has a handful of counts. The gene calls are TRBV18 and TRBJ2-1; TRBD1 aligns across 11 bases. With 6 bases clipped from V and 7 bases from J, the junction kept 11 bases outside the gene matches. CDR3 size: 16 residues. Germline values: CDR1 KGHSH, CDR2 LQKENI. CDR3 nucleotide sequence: TGTGCCAGCTCGCCCACCGGGACAGGGGGGGCAAATGAGCAGTTCTTC. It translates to CASSPTGTGGANEQFF.

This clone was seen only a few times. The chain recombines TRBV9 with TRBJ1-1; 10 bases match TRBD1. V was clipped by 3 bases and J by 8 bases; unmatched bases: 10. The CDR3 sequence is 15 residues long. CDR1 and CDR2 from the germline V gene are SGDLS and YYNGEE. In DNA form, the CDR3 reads TGTGCCAGCAGCGCGGACAGGGGGACGGAGGTCGAAGCTTTCTTT. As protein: CASSADRGTEVEAFF.

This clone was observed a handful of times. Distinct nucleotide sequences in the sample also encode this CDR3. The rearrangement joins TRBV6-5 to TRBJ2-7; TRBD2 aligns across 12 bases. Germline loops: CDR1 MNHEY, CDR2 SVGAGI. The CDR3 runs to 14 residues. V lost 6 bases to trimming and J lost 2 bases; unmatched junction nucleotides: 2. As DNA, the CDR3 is TGTGCCAGCAGCCGGACTAGCGGGACCTACGAGCAGTACTTC. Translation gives CASSRTSGTYEQYF.

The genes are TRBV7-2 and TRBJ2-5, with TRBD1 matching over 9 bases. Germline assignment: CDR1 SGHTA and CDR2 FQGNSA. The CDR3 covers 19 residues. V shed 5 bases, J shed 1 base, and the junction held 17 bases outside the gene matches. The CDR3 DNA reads TGTGCCAGCAGCCATACCGGGACAGGGATAATCCAAGTCCAAGAGACCCAGTACTTC. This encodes CASSHTGTGIIQVQETQYF.

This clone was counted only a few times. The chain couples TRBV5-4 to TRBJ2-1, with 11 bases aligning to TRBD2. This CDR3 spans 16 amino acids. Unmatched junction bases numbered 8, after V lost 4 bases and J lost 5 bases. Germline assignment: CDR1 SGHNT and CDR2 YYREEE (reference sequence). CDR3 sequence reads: CASSSLTSGKNNEQFF. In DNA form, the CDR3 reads TGTGCCAGCAGCAGCCTGACTAGCGGGAAAAACAATGAGCAGTTCTTC.

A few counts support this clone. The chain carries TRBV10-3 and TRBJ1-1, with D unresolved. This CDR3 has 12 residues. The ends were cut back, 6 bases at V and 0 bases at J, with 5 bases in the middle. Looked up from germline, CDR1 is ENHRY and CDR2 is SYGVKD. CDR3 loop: CAIRGLNTEAFF. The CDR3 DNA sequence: TGTGCCATCAGGGGCCTGAACACTGAAGCTTTCTTT.

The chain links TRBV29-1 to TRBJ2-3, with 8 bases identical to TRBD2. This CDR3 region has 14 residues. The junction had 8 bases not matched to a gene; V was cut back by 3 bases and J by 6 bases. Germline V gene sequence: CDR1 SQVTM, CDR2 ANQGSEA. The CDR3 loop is CSVDLAGGLDTQYF. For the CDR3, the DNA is TGCAGCGTTGACTTGGCGGGGGGCTTGGATACGCAGTATTTT.

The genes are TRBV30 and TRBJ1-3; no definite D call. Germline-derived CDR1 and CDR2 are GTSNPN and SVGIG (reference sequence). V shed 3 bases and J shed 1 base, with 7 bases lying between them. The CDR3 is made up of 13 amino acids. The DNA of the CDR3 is TGTGCCTGGAGACCCTATTCTGGAAACACCATATATTTT. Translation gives CAWRPYSGNTIYF.

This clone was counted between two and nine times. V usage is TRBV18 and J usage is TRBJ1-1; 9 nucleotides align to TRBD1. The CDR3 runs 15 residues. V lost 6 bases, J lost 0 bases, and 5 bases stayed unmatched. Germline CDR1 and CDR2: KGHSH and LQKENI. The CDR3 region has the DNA TGTGCCAGCTCCCTCGGGACAGGGATGAACACTGAAGCTTTCTTT. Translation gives CASSLGTGMNTEAFF. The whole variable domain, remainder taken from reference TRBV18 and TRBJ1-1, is NAGVMQNPRHLVRRRGQEARLRCSPMKGHSHVYWYRQLPEEGLKFMVYLQKENIIDESGMPKERFSAEFPKEGPSILRIQQVVRGDSAAYFCASSLGTGMNTEAFFGQGTRLTVV.

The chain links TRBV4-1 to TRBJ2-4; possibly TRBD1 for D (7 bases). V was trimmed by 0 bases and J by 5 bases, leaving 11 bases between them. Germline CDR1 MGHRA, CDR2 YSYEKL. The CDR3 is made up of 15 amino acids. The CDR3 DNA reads TGCGCCAGCAGCCAAGATCGGGGGACAGAAAACATTCAGTACTTC. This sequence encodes CASSQDRGTENIQYF.

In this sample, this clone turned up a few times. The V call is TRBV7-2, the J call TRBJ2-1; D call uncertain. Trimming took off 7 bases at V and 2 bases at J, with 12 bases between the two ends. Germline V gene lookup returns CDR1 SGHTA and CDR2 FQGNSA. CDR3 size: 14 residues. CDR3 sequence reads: CASISTSPYNEQFF. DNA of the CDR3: TGTGCCAGCATCTCCACGTCCCCCTACAATGAGCAGTTCTTC.

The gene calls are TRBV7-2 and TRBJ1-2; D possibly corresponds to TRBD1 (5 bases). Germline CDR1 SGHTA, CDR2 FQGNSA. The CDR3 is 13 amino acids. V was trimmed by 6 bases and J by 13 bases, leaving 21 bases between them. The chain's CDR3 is CASSPAGLPGLTF. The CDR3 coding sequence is TGTGCCAGCAGTCCGGCGGGACTCCCGGGACTCACCTTC.

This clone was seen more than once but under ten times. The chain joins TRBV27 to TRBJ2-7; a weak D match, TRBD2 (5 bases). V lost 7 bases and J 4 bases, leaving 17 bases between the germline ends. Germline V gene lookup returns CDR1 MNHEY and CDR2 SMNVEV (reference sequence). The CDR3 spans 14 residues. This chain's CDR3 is CASKRPGISYEQYF. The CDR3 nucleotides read TGTGCCAGCAAAAGACCCGGGATCTCATACGAGCAGTACTTC.

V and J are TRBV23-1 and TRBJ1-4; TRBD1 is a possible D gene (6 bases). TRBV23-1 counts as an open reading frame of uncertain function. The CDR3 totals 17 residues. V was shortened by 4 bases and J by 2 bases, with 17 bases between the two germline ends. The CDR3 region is CASSLTLRGGTNEKLFF. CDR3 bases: TGCGCCAGCAGTCTAACTCTTCGAGGGGGGACTAATGAAAAACTGTTTTTT.

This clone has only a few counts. DNA of the CDR3: TGTGCCACCAGCAGAGGGGACAGGACCTATAATTCACCCCTCCACTTT. Amino acids: CATSRGDRTYNSPLHF. The chain joins TRBV15 to TRBJ1-6, with 8 bases matching TRBD1. Germline CDR1 is LNHNV and CDR2 is YYDKDF (reference sequence). The V gene end was trimmed by 1 base and the J gene end by 2 bases; junction bases not matched to a gene: 1. The CDR3 consists of 16 residues.

The CDR3 sequence: CASSVRSLAKNIQYF. DNA for the CDR3: TGTGCCAGCAGCGTACGGTCGCTAGCCAAAAACATTCAGTACTTC. This chain uses TRBV9 with TRBJ2-4; D remains ambiguous. V lost 1 base and J 0 bases, leaving 8 bases between the germline ends. Germline values: CDR1 SGDLS, CDR2 YYNGEE. The CDR3 runs to 15 residues.

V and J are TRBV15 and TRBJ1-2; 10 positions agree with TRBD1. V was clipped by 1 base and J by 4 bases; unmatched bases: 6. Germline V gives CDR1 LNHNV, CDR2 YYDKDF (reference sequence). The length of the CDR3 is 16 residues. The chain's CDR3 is CATSRAGTGAPYGYTF. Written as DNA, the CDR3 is TGTGCCACCAGCAGAGCCGGGACAGGGGCCCCCTATGGCTACACCTTC.